The entry below gives a single TCR beta chain sequence along with its context. Trimming removed 6 bases at V and 5 bases at J, with 19 bases between. The CDR3 runs to 15 residues. CDR1 and CDR2 from the germline V gene are LNHNV and YYDKDF (reference sequence). The data derive from a study of blood T cell repertoires in COVID-19. Overall study: From the United States, Italy and Spain came samples of acute and convalescent COVID-19.

Study processing details: Amplification of reference gene primers provided the estimated nucleated cell counts. The table came from immunoSEQ multiplex PCR; TCRdb's copy has only in-frame clones and leaves some out. The D gene and trimming were derived from the DNA, and the V and J assignments and clone size from that table. Of roughly 360,000 clones listed, approximately 80% are singletons. The chain has TRBV15 and TRBJ2-5; D uncertain. The sequencing sample was made of peripheral blood. This receptor was identified in a human donor with acute or convalescent COVID-19. The donor label of this sample is uncertain. Here the CDR3 reads CATRPNMAVTETQYF. CDR3 nucleotides: TGTGCCACCAGACCTAATATGGCGGTAACGGAGACCCAGTACTTC. The full variable domain, rest sourced from reference TRBV15 and TRBJ2-5, is DAMVIQNPRYQVTQFGKPVTLSCSQTLNHNVMYWYQQKSSQAPKLLFHYYDKDFNNEADTPDNFQSRRPNTSFCFLDIRSPGLGDTAMYLCATRPNMAVTETQYFGPGTRLLVL.